This section outlines one T cell receptor (beta chain) sequence together with its context. This record comes from a study of blood T cell repertoires in COVID-19. Study overall: From T cells, B-cell-depleted T cells, or PBMCs came the material, which was cDNA or gDNA.

Trimming took off 0 bases at V and 0 bases at J, with 3 bases between the two ends. Germline CDR1 and CDR2: SGHNT and YYREEE (reference sequence). The CDR3 totals 13 residues. Authors' processing steps: Quantification of nucleated cells was approximated via reference gene primer amplification. Clones were sequenced by immunoSEQ multiplex PCR, and TCRdb holds only the in-frame ones, with some missing. V, J and clone size reflect that table, while D and trimming were determined from the DNA. The sample lists fewer than 70,000 clones; around 87% were seen once. This rearrangement joins TRBV5-4 to TRBJ1-1; D not certain. This TCR came from a man between 60 and 70 years old with active or convalescent COVID-19. Sequenced: peripheral blood. This CDR3 is CASSLVVNTEAFF. The CDR3 region has the DNA TGTGCCAGCAGCTTGGTAGTGAACACTGAAGCTTTCTTT.